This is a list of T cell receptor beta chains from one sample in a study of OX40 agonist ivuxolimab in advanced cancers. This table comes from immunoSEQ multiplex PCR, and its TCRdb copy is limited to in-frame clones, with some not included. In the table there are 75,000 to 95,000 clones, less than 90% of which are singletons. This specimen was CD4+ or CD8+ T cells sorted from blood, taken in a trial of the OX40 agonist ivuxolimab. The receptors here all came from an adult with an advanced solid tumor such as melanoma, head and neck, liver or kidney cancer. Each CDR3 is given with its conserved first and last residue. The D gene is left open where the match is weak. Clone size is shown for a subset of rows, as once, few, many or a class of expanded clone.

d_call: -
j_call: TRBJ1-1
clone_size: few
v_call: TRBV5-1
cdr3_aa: CASSFWSPTDTEAFF
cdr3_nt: TGCGCCAGCAGCTTCTGGTCGCCCACGGACACTGAAGCTTTCTTT

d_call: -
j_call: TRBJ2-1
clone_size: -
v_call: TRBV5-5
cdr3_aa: CASSPLDYSYNEQFF
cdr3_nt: TGTGCCAGCAGCCCCCTGGACTACTCCTACAATGAGCAGTTCTTC

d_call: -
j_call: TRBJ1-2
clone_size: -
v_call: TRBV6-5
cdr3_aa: CASSTPTIGGYTF
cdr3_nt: TGTGCCAGCAGTACCCCCACTATCGGGGGCTACACCTTC

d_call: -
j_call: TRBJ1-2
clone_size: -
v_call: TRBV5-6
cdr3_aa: CASTQGVDLFGGYTF
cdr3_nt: TGTGCCAGCACCCAAGGGGTTGACTTATTCGGCGGCTACACCTTC

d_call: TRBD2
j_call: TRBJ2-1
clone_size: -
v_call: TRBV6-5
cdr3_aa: CASSYLRLAGYGEQFF
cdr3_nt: TGTGCCAGCAGTTACCTAAGACTAGCGGGTTATGGTGAGCAGTTCTTC

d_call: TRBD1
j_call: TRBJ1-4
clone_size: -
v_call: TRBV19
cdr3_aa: CASSLHRGGDEKLFF
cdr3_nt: TGTGCCAGTAGTCTCCACAGGGGGGGGGATGAAAAACTGTTTTTT

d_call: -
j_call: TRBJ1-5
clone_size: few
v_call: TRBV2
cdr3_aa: CASKQNSNQPQHF
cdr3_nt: TGTGCCAGCAAACAGAATAGCAATCAGCCCCAGCATTTT

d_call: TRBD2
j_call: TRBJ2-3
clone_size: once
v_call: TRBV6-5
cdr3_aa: CASRPSGGGTDTQYF
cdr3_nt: TGTGCCAGCAGACCTAGCGGGGGGGGCACAGATACGCAGTATTTT

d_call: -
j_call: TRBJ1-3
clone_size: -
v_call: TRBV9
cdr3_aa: CASSVEEARESSGNTIYF
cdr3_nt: TGTGCCAGCAGCGTAGAAGAAGCCAGGGAGAGCTCTGGAAACACCATATATTTT

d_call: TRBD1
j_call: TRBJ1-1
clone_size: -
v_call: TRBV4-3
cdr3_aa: CASSPGGGGTEAFF
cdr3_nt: TGCGCCAGCAGCCCAGGGGGGGGCGGAACTGAAGCTTTCTTT

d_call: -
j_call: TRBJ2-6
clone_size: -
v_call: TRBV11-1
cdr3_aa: CASSLGSGANVLTF
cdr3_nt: TGTGCCAGCAGCTTGGGCTCTGGGGCCAACGTCCTGACTTTC

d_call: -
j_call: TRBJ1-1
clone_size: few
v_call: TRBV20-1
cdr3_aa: CSARLGPEAFF
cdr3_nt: TGCAGTGCTAGACTTGGGCCTGAAGCTTTCTTT

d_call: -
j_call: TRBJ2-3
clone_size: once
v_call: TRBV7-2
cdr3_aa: CASSTTAITDTQYF
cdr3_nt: TGTGCCAGCAGCACAACAGCCATCACAGATACGCAGTATTTT

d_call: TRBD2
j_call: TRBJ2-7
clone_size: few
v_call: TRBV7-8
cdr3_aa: CASSRGGSSYEQYF
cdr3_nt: TGTGCCAGCAGTCGGGGGGGGAGCTCCTACGAGCAGTACTTC

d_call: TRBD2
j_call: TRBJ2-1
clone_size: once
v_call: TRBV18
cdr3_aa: CASSPPIAGSYNEQFF
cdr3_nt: TGTGCCAGCTCACCCCCGATAGCGGGAAGCTACAATGAGCAGTTCTTC

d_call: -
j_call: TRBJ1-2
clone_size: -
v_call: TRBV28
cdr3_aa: CASSTGGGYGYTF
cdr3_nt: TGTGCCAGCAGTACGGGGGGCGGCTATGGCTACACCTTC

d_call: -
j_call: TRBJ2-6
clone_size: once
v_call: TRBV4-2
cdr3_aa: CASSQVAISGANVLTF
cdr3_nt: TGTGCCAGCAGCCAAGTGGCCATCTCTGGGGCCAACGTCCTGACTTTC

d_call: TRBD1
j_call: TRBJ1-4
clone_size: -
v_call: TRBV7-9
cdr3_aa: CASSLAFRQGELFF
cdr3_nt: TGTGCCAGCAGCTTAGCTTTTCGACAGGGGGAACTGTTTTTT

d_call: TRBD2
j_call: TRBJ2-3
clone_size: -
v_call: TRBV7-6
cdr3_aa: CASSLAVTSGTDTQYF
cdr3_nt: TGTGCCAGCAGCTTAGCGGTGACTAGCGGCACAGATACGCAGTATTTT

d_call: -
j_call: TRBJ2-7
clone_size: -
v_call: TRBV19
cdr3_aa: CASSIVHPSYEQYF
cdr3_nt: TGTGCCAGTAGTATAGTGCATCCTTCCTACGAGCAGTACTTC

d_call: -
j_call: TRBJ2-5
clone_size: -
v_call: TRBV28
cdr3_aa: CASRGRLGETQYF
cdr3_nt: TGTGCCAGCAGAGGGAGGTTAGGGGAGACCCAGTACTTC

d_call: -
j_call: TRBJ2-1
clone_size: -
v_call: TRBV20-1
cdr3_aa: CSASRSGQFF
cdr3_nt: TGCAGTGCCTCCAGGTCGGGGCAGTTCTTC

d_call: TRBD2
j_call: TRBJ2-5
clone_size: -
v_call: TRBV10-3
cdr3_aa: CASSPGTSGTQETQYF
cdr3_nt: TGTGCCAGCAGTCCCGGGACTAGCGGAACGCAAGAGACCCAGTACTTC

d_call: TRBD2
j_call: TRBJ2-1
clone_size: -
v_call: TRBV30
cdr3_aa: CALSLDWTSGGRGQFF
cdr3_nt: TGTGCCTTATCACTTGACTGGACTAGCGGGGGAAGGGGGCAGTTCTTC

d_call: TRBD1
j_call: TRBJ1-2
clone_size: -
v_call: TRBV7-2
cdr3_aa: CASSATQGAGYGYTF
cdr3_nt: TGTGCCAGCAGCGCGACACAGGGGGCGGGTTATGGCTACACCTTC

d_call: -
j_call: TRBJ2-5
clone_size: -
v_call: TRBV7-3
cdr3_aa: CASSGGLQETQYF
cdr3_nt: TGTGCCAGCAGCGGGGGACTTCAAGAGACCCAGTACTTC

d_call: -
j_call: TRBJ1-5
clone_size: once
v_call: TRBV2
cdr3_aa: CASSPQTGFNQPQHF
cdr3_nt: TGTGCCAGCAGTCCTCAGACAGGTTTCAATCAGCCCCAGCATTTT

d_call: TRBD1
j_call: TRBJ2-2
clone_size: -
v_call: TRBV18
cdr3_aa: CASSPGQVGELFF
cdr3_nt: TGTGCCAGCTCACCTGGACAGGTCGGGGAGCTGTTTTTT

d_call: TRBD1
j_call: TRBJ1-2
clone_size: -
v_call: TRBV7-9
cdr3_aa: CASSLTSGTGGRDGYTF
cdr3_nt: TGTGCCAGCAGCTTAACTTCCGGGACAGGGGGCCGTGATGGCTACACCTTC

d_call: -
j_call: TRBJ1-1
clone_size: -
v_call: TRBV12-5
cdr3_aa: CASGFGPADTEAFF
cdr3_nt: TGTGCTAGTGGTTTTGGGCCTGCAGACACTGAAGCTTTCTTT

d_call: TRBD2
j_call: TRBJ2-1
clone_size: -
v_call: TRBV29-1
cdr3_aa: CSVGSLSREKLDNEQFF
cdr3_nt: TGCAGCGTTGGATCTCTATCGCGGGAGAAGCTGGACAATGAGCAGTTCTTC

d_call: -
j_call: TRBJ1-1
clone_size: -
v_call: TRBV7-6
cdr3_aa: CASSSRQTNTEAFF
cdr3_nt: TGTGCCAGCAGCTCAAGACAGACAAACACTGAAGCTTTCTTT

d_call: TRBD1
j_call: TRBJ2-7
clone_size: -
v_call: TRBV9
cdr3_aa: CASSGTGTAYEQYF
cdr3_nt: TGTGCCAGCAGCGGAACCGGGACAGCCTACGAGCAGTACTTC

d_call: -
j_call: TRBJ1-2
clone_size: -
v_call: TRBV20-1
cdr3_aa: CSARDAAGYTF
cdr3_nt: TGCAGTGCTAGAGATGCTGCCGGCTACACCTTC

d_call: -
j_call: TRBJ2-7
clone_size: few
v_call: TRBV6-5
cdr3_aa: CASSYWLGGQPYEQYF
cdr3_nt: TGTGCCAGCAGTTACTGGTTGGGGGGACAGCCCTACGAGCAGTACTTC

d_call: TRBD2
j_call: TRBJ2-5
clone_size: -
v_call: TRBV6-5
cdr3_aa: CASRTSSLKQYF
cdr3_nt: TGTGCCAGCCGGACTAGCTCTTTGAAGCAGTACTTC

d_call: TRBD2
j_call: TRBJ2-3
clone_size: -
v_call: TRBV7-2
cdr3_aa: CASSSLAGGREDTQYF
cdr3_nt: TGTGCCAGCAGCTCCTTAGCGGGGGGAAGGGAGGATACGCAGTATTTT